Presented here are 3 T cell receptor beta chains from one specimen sequenced in a study of CD8 T cells in ankylosing spondylitis. TCRdb called the 5' RACE reads again in MiXCR, with one record for every CDR3 protein. This sample has just under 95,000 distinct CDR3 sequences, with around 10% found just once. Sequencing was carried out using blood, either unsorted or a sorted T cell fraction (not recorded which). These receptors all stem from a male donor with ankylosing spondylitis or in good health (not recorded which).

In its sample, this clonotype was seen many times. The chain joins TRBV14 to TRBJ1-2; D is perhaps TRBD1 (6 bases). V gave up 10 bases and J gave up 7 bases, with 25 bases separating them. Germline V gene data show CDR1 as SGHDN and CDR2 as FVKESK. The CDR3 length is 15 residues. CDR3 bases: TGTGCCATGCATAACCTTCGGGCAGGGGCTAGTGGCTACACCTTC. As protein: CAMHNLRAGASGYTF.

In this sample, this clonotype turned up many times. V gene TRBV5-1 combines with J gene TRBJ2-7; no reliable D call. The germline V gene has CDR1 SGHRS and CDR2 YFSETQ. This CDR3 is built from 14 residues. With 0 bases removed from V and 1 base from J, the gap between germline ends came to 8 bases. CDR3 residues: CASSLAVDSYEQYF. Written as DNA, the CDR3 is TGCGCCAGCAGCTTGGCAGTGGATTCCTACGAGCAGTACTTC.

This clonotype was observed many times. The gene calls are TRBV6-1 and TRBJ2-1, with 7 bases identical to TRBD1. The CDR3 spans 16 residues. V lost 7 bases and J lost 6; bases outside the gene matches: 15. Per the germline V gene, CDR1 is MNHNS and CDR2 is SASEGT. CDR3: CASTPFSGTVTNEQFF. CDR3 sequence (DNA): TGTGCCAGCACCCCCTTCTCGGGGACAGTCACCAATGAGCAGTTCTTC.